These 19 T cell receptor beta chains share one sample of origin, sequenced in a study of T cell repertoires in ileal Crohn's disease. TCRdb's table, derived via immunoSEQ multiplex PCR, lists solely in-frame clones and lacks some. The table records roughly 14,000 clones, approximately 80% of them present only once. Sequenced input: ileal tissue. Receptors originate from an adult with Crohn's disease.

V and J are TRBV27 and TRBJ2-1; D perhaps matches TRBD2 (5 bases). Deletions cut 6 bases from V and 8 bases from J, with 26 bases between. Germline CDR1 is MNHEY and CDR2 is SMNVEV (reference sequence). The CDR3 is 17 amino acids. The CDR3 DNA reads TGTGCCAGCAGCCTGACGAGGGCCTTAAGAATTGGGGATGAGCAGTTCTTC. Amino acids: CASSLTRALRIGDEQFF.

This chain uses TRBV4-2 with TRBJ2-5; 8 bases map to TRBD2. V shed 0 bases, J shed 5 bases, and the junction held 2 bases outside the gene matches. This CDR3 contains 14 residues. CDR1 LGHNA and CDR2 YNFKEQ come from the germline V gene. CDR3 in amino acids: CASSQDSGAETQYF. The CDR3 bases are TGTGCCAGCAGCCAAGATAGCGGGGCGGAGACCCAGTACTTC.

V and J are TRBV20-1 and TRBJ2-5; D might be TRBD2 (5 bases). Per the germline V gene, CDR1 is DFQATT and CDR2 is SNEGSKA (reference sequence). Trimming took 0 bases from V and 7 from J, leaving 6 bases between them. The CDR3 consists of 11 residues. CDR3 bases: TGCAGTGCTAGAGATCGGGGGACCCAGTACTTC. It specifies CSARDRGTQYF.

V is TRBV6-1 and J is TRBJ1-5, with D unclear. V was trimmed by 5 bases and J by 5 bases, leaving 7 bases between them. The CDR3 is 12 residues long. The V gene's germline CDR1 is MNHNS and CDR2 SASEGT. The chain's CDR3 is CASSISDQPQHF. The CDR3 DNA follows: TGTGCCAGCAGTATATCCGATCAGCCCCAGCATTTT.

The chain carries TRBV7-2 and TRBJ2-3; 8 bases are a match to TRBD2. The CDR3 sequence is 15 residues long. From germline, CDR1 is SGHTA and CDR2 FQGNSA. V lost 0 bases, J lost 6 bases, and 5 bases stayed unmatched. CDR3 bases: TGTGCCAGCAGCTTAGCCGGGGGGGGTGTCGATACGCAGTATTTT. This encodes CASSLAGGGVDTQYF.

J is TRBJ2-7 and V is TRBV9; 8 positions agree with TRBD1. Germline assignment: CDR1 SGDLS and CDR2 YYNGEE. The CDR3 spans 11 residues. V lost 4 bases to trimming and J lost 6 bases; unmatched junction nucleotides: 0. DNA for the CDR3: TGTGCCAGCAGCCAGGGGGCCGAGCAGTACTTC. Its protein product is CASSQGAEQYF.

The chain has TRBV19 and TRBJ1-5; 10 bases are shared with TRBD1. Germline lookup yields CDR1 LNHDA and CDR2 SQIVND (reference sequence). The ends lost 7 bases at V and 8 bases at J; junction bases unmatched: 8. This CDR3 is built from 14 residues. CDR3 sequence: CASKDRGDGKPQHF. Here the CDR3 DNA reads TGTGCCAGTAAGGACAGGGGGGACGGGAAGCCCCAGCATTTT. The variable domain in full, completed from reference TRBV19 and TRBJ1-5, reads DGGITQSPKYLFRKEGQNVTLSCEQNLNHDAMYWYRQDPGQGLRLIYYSQIVNDFQKGDIAEGYSVSREKKESFPLTVTSAQKNPTAFYLCASKDRGDGKPQHFGDGTRLSIL.

This clone has only a few counts. The V call is TRBV6-6, the J call TRBJ1-5, with D hard to call. Trimming shortened V by 2 bases and J by 5 bases, and 7 bases separated the two germline ends. Germline V gives CDR1 MNHNY, CDR2 SVGAGI (reference sequence). The CDR3 contains 13 residues. The CDR3 is CASSYVTDQPQHF. In DNA form, the CDR3 reads TGTGCCAGCAGTTACGTAACAGATCAGCCCCAGCATTTT.

The rearrangement uses TRBV6-6 and TRBJ2-7, with D maybe TRBD1 (5 bases). Trimming stripped 0 bases from V and 5 bases from J, with 11 bases between. Germline V lookup: CDR1 MNHNY, CDR2 SVGAGI (reference sequence). The CDR3 is 14 residues long. CDR3 loop: CASSYSFQGNEQYF. In nucleotides, the CDR3 is TGTGCCAGCAGTTACTCGTTCCAGGGTAACGAGCAGTACTTC.

The chain recombines TRBV30 with TRBJ2-2, with D perhaps TRBD1 (5 bases). The CDR3 extends over 13 amino acids. V was shortened by 5 bases and J by 6 bases, with 13 bases between the two germline ends. Germline V gene sequence: CDR1 GTSNPN, CDR2 SVGIG (reference sequence). The CDR3 region has the DNA TGTGCCTGGGACCCTAAAGGGGCCGGGGAGCTGTTTTTT. Translation: CAWDPKGAGELFF.

The DNA of the CDR3 is TGTGCCAGCAGTGAAAATCCCCGGGGGCAGTATTTT. Encoded protein: CASSENPRGQYF. This rearrangement joins TRBV6-1 to TRBJ2-3, with D perhaps matching TRBD2 (5 bases). CDR1 is MNHNS, CDR2 SASEGT, per germline. The CDR3 loop spans 12 amino acids. V lost 2 bases to trimming and J lost 11 bases, with 11 bases between them.

This clone was observed a few times. This sample also contains other DNA sequences that code for the same CDR3. This chain links TRBV9 with TRBJ2-7; possibly TRBD2 for D (6 bases). Germline V gives CDR1 SGDLS, CDR2 YYNGEE. Between the trimmed V and J ends, which lost 0 bases and 3 bases, there was a span of 7 bases. CDR3 length: 13 amino acids. CDR3 amino acids: CASSVGGDYEQYF. CDR3 sequence (DNA): TGTGCCAGCAGCGTAGGGGGGGACTACGAGCAGTACTTC.

This chain links TRBV27 with TRBJ2-1; 11 positions agree with TRBD2. The CDR3 runs 19 residues. The trim removed 2 bases at V and 0 bases at J, leaving 9 bases unmatched. Per germline, CDR1 MNHEY and CDR2 SMNVEV (reference sequence). CDR3 region: CASSLLAGGSRSSYNEQFF. The CDR3, as DNA: TGTGCCAGCAGTTTACTAGCGGGGGGATCCCGTAGCTCCTACAATGAGCAGTTCTTC.

By share, this clone counts as medium-sized. The chain joins TRBV10-3 to TRBJ1-3; tentatively, D is TRBD1 (5 bases). The germline V gene has CDR1 ENHRY and CDR2 SYGVKD. V lost 8 bases and J 4 bases, leaving 9 bases between the germline ends. The length of the CDR3 is 12 residues. CDR3 nucleotide sequence: TGTGCCATCCAGGGCGAGGGAAACACCATATATTTT. Its protein is CAIQGEGNTIYF.

This clone is categorized as medium-sized. V gene TRBV6-7 combines with J gene TRBJ1-5, with D maybe TRBD1 (5 bases). TRBV6-7 carries the ORF label, with uncertain function. This CDR3 contains 15 residues. With 6 bases removed from V and 7 bases from J, the gap between germline ends came to 19 bases. For the CDR3, the DNA is TGTGCCAGCAGGCACTACGGGGGATTGGGCCAGCCCCAGCATTTT. Translated: CASRHYGGLGQPQHF.

The chain links TRBV5-1 to TRBJ2-2; 8 positions match TRBD2. This CDR3 is built from 19 residues. The V and J ends lost 1 base and 5 bases, in that order; junction bases with no gene match: 16. The germline CDR1 and CDR2 sequences are SGHRS and YFSETQ. This chain's CDR3 is CASSLIRTSLRPGTGELFF. The CDR3 DNA follows: TGCGCCAGCAGCTTGATCCGGACTAGCCTCCGACCAGGAACCGGGGAGCTGTTTTTT. The variable domain in full, with the rest retrieved from reference TRBV5-1 and TRBJ2-2, is KAGVTQTPRYLIKTRGQQVTLSCSPISGHRSVSWYQQTPGQGLQFLFEYFSETQRNKGNFPGRFSGRQFSNSRSEMNVSTLELGDSALYLCASSLIRTSLRPGTGELFFGEGSRLTVL.

The chain employs TRBV28 and TRBJ1-1, with TRBD1 identical over 9 bases. The CDR3 is 15 residues long. Germline CDR1 and CDR2: MDHEN and SYDVKM. Losses at the gene ends were 3 bases for V and 5 bases for J; bases not matched to a gene: 7. This CDR3 reads CASSLGTGRITEAFF. CDR3 in DNA: TGTGCCAGCAGTTTGGGGACAGGGAGGATAACTGAAGCTTTCTTT.

CDR3 in DNA: TGTGCCAGTAAACCTCAGTTGGCAGACGAGCAGTACTTC. Its protein is CASKPQLADEQYF. The chain carries TRBV19 and TRBJ2-7; D not resolved. V lost 7 bases and J lost 5, with 15 bases in between. CDR1 and CDR2 (germline): LNHDA, SQIVND (reference sequence). The CDR3 is made up of 13 amino acids.

The chain uses TRBV5-1 and TRBJ2-1, with 8 bases that match TRBD1. Germline V CDR1 and CDR2: SGHRS, YFSETQ. The trim removed 4 bases at V and 7 bases at J, leaving 4 bases unmatched. The CDR3 has 13 residues. This chain's CDR3 is CASSPRDRNEQFF. The DNA for the CDR3 is TGCGCCAGCAGCCCCCGGGACAGGAATGAGCAGTTCTTC. The full variable domain, with the rest looked up from reference TRBV5-1 and TRBJ2-1, is KAGVTQTPRYLIKTRGQQVTLSCSPISGHRSVSWYQQTPGQGLQFLFEYFSETQRNKGNFPGRFSGRQFSNSRSEMNVSTLELGDSALYLCASSPRDRNEQFFGPGTRLTVL.